The entry below describes one T cell receptor beta chain. These data come from a study of cytomegalovirus exposure and HLA in healthy donors. The primer mix had 60 Vbeta and 13 Jbeta primers. Repertoires were generated with immunoSEQ multiplex PCR, while TCRdb's copy carries only in-frame clones and drops some. The table lists about 100,000 clones, around 84% of them singletons. Between the trimmed V and J ends, which lost 8 bases and 0 bases, there was a span of 13 bases. The germline CDR1 and CDR2 sequences are LGHNA and YSLEER. This CDR3 comprises 15 residues. This TCR came from a young woman in good health and CMV-seronegative. The V call is TRBV4-3, the J call TRBJ2-2; D perhaps matches TRBD2 (6 bases). The sample consisted of PBMCs. Here the CDR3 reads CASGGTLTNTGELFF. The CDR3 DNA sequence: TGCGCCAGCGGCGGGACTCTTACGAACACCGGGGAGCTGTTTTTT.